The clone carrying this TCR beta chain came up once. Its antigen is still unknown. The sample belongs to a study of cytomegalovirus exposure and HLA in healthy donors. Study-wide results and caveats: The study carried out a later analysis of TCR beta sequences. It associated some 18,000 of them with specific HLA alleles at a false discovery rate of 0.05. Certain sequence variants were highly shared and formed a cluster, and this cluster was likely a sequencing artifact. Most TCR sequences proved rare, with some public TCRs found in many donors. The CMV antigen specificity of three CMV-associated chains was confirmed through in vitro analysis.

Germline V gene lookup returns CDR1 SGHTS and CDR2 YDEGEE. The CDR3 runs to 14 residues. V lost 2 bases to trimming and J lost 2 bases, with 11 bases between them. 60 Vbeta and 13 Jbeta primers were used in PCR. The repertoire was sequenced with immunoSEQ multiplex PCR; TCRdb's copy has only in-frame clones and lacks some. The repertoire holds under 50,000 clones, around 90% seen once, with 8% in the top ten. Sequenced sample: PBMCs. The J gene is TRBJ2-7, the V gene TRBV5-8, with D maybe TRBD2 (6 bases). The receptor was derived from a woman between 35 and 50 years old in good health and CMV-seropositive. CDR3 protein: CASSFRRGPYEQYF. The CDR3 DNA is TGTGCCAGCAGCTTTAGGCGGGGCCCCTACGAGCAGTACTTC. Filled out from reference TRBV5-8 and TRBJ2-7, the complete variable domain reads EAGVTQSPTHLIKTRGQQATLRCSPISGHTSVYWYQQALGLGLQFLLWYDEGEERNRGNFPPRFSGRQFPNYSSELNVNALELEDSALYLCASSFRRGPYEQYFGPGTRLTVT.